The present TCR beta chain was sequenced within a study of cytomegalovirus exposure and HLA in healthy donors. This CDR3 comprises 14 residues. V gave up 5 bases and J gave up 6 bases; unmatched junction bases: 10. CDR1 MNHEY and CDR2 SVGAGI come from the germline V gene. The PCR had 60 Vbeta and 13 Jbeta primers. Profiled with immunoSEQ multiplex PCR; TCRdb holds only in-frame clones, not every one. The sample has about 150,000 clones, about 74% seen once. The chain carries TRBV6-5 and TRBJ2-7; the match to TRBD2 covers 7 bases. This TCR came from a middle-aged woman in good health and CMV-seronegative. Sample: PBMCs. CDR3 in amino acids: CASSPGLVESEQYF. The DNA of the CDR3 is TGTGCCAGCAGTCCCGGACTAGTTGAAAGCGAGCAGTACTTC.